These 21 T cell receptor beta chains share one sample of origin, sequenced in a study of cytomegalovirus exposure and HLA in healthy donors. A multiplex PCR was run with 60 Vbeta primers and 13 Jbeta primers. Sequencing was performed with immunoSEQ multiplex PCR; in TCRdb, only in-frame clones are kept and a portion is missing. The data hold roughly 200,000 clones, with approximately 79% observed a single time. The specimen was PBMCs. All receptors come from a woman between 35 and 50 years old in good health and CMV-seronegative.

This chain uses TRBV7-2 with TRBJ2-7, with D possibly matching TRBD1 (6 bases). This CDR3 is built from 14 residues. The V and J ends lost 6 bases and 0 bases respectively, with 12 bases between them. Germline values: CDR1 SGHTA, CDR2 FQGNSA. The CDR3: CASRPDRFSYEQYF. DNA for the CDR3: TGTGCCAGCAGGCCAGACAGGTTCTCCTACGAGCAGTACTTC.

CDR3 DNA: TGTGCCAGCATCCGGGGAGGAGGTTGGGAGCAGTACTTC. Translation: CASIRGGGWEQYF. This chain uses TRBV25-1 with TRBJ2-5; D perhaps matches TRBD2 (6 bases). The CDR3 consists of 13 residues. Germline values: CDR1 MGHDK, CDR2 SYGVNS. Trimming cost V 7 bases and J 11 bases, with 20 bases left between them.

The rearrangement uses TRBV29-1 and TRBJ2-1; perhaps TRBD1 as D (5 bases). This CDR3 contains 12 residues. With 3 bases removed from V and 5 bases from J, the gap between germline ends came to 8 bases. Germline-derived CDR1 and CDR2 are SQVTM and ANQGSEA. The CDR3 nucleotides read TGCAGCGTTGACAGGGAAAACAATGAGCAGTTCTTC. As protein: CSVDRENNEQFF.

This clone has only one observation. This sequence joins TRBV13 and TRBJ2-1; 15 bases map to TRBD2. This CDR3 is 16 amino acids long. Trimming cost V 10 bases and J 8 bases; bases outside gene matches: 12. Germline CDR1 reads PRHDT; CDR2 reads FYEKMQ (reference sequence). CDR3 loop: CATGTSGGTGVDEQFF. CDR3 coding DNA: TGTGCCACCGGGACTAGCGGGGGGACGGGAGTCGATGAGCAGTTCTTC.

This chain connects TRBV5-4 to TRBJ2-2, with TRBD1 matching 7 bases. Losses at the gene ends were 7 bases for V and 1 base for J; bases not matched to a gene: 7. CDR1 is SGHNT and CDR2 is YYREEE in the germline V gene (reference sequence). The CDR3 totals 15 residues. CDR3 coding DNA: TGTGCCAGCGTAGGACAGGATGGGAACACCGGGGAGCTGTTTTTT. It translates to CASVGQDGNTGELFF.

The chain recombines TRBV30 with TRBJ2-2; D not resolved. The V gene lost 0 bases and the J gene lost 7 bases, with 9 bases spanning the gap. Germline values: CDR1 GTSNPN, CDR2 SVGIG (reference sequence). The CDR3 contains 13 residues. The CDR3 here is CAWSVSPLGELFF. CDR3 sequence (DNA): TGTGCCTGGAGTGTATCTCCACTCGGGGAGCTGTTTTTT.

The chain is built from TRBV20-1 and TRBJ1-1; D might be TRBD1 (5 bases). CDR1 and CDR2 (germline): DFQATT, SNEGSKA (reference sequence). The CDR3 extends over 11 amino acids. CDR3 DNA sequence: TGCAGCTATATAGACAGCACTGAAGCTTTCTTT. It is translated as CSYIDSTEAFF.

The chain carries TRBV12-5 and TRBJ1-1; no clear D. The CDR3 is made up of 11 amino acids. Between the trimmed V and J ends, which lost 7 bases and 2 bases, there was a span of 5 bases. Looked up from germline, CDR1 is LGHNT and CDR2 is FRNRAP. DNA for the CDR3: TGTGCTAGTGCCCCAAACACTGAAGCTTTCTTT. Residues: CASAPNTEAFF.

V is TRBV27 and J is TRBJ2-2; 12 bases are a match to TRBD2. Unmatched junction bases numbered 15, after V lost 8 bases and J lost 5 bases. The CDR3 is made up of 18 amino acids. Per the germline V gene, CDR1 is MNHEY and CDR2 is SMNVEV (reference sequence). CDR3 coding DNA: TGTGCCAGCGGATTAGGGGCTAGCGGGGGGGCAAATACCGGGGAGCTGTTTTTT. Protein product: CASGLGASGGANTGELFF.

In DNA form, the CDR3 reads TGTGCCAGCAGCGTGGGACAGGGCAGCTATGGCTACACCTTC. The encoded protein is CASSVGQGSYGYTF. The chain has TRBV9 and TRBJ1-2; 9 bases agree with TRBD1. This CDR3 comprises 14 residues. J lost 4 bases, V lost 2 bases, and 3 bases had no gene match. The germline V gene has CDR1 SGDLS and CDR2 YYNGEE.

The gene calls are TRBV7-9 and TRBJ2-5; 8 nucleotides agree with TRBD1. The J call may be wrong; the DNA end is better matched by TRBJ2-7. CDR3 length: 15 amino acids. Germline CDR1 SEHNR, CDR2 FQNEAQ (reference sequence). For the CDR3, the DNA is TGTGCCAGCAGCTCGTCAGGGGGCCCAACCTACGAGCAGTACTTC. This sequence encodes CASSSSGGPTYEQYF.

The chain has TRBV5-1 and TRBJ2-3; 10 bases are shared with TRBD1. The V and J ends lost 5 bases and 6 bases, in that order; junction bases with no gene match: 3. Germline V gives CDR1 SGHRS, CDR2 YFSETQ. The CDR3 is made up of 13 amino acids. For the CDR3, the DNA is TGCGCCAGCAGGACAGGGGGCGTGGATACGCAGTATTTT. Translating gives CASRTGGVDTQYF.

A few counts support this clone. The CDR3 DNA reads as TGTGCCAGCAGCTTGGGGACAAGTGAGCGTGAAAAACTGTTTTTT. Encoded protein: CASSLGTSEREKLFF. The rearrangement joins TRBV5-4 to TRBJ1-4, with D possibly matching TRBD1 (5 bases). V lost 0 bases and J 7 bases, leaving 13 bases between the germline ends. There are 15 residues in the CDR3. Germline loops: CDR1 SGHNT, CDR2 YYREEE (reference sequence).

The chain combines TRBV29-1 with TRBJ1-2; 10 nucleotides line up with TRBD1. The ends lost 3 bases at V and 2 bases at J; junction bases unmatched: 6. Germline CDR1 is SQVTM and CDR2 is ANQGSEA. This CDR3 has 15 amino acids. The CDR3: CSVEGTGESNYGYTF. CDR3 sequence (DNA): TGCAGCGTTGAGGGGACAGGGGAGTCGAACTATGGCTACACCTTC. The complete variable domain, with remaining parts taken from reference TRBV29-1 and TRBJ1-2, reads SAVISQKPSRDICQRGTSLTIQCQVDSQVTMMFWYRQQPGQSLTLIATANQGSEATYESGFVIDKFPISRPNLTFSTLTVSNMSPEDSSIYLCSVEGTGESNYGYTFGSGTRLTVV.

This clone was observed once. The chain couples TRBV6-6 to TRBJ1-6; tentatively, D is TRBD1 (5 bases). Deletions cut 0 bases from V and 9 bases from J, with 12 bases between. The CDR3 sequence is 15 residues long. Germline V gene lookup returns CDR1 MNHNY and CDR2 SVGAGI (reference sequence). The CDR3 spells CASSYSRAGFSPLHF. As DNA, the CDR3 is TGTGCCAGCAGTTACTCTCGGGCAGGGTTTTCACCCCTCCACTTT.

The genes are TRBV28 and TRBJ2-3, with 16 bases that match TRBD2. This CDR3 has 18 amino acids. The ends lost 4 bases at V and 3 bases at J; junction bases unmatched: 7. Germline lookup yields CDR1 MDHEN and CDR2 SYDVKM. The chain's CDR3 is CASSSPGLAGGSTDTQYF. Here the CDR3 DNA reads TGTGCCAGCAGTTCTCCGGGACTAGCGGGAGGGTCGACAGATACGCAGTATTTT.

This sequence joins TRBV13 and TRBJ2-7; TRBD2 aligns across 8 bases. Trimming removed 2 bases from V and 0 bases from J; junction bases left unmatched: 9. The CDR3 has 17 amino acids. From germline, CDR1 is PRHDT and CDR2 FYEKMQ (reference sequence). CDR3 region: CASSLYSSGANSYEQYF. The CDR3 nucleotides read TGTGCCAGCAGCTTATATAGTAGCGGGGCGAACTCCTACGAGCAGTACTTC.

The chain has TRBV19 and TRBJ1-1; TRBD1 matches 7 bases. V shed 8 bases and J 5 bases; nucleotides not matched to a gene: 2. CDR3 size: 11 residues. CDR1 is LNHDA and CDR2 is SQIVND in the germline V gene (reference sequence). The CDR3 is CASSRGTEAFF. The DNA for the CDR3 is TGTGCCAGTTCCAGGGGGACTGAAGCTTTCTTT.

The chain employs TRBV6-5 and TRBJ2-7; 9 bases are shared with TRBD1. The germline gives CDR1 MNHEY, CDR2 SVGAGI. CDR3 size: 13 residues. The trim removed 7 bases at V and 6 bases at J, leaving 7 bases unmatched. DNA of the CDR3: TGTGCCAGCACGTCTTACAGGGGGCTCGAGCAGTACTTC. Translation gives CASTSYRGLEQYF.

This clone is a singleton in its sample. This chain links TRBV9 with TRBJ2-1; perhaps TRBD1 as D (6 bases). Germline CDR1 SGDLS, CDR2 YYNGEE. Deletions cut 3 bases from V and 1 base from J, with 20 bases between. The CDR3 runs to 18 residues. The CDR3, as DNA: TGTGCCAGCAGCGGCGGACAGCCCAACCTACTTTCCTACAATGAGCAGTTCTTC. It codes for CASSGGQPNLLSYNEQFF.

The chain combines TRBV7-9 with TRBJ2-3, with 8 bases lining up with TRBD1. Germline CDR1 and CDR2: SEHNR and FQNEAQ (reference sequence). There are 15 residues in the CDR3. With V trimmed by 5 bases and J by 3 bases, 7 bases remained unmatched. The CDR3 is CASSPRTGRTDTQYF. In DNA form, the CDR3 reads TGTGCCAGCAGCCCTCGGACAGGGAGGACAGATACGCAGTATTTT.